The 16 T cell receptor beta chains in this list originate from one sample, sequenced in a study of vaccination and CD4 T cells after COVID-19 (dated by TCRdb to the early 2020s). The method behind the library was PCR. TCRdb lists the instrument as Illumina iSeq 100. At the Johns Hopkins FTIC core, DNA from the cultured CD4+ T cells underwent TCR sequencing with the Oncomine TCR Beta short-read assay. TCRdb took the public reads, trimmed them with fastp at Q25, ran MiXCR for clone calling and kept in-frame beta chains. Identical CDR3 proteins give one entry, which carries the most common genes and DNA. Here the sample has around 20,000 distinct CDR3 sequences; 51% occur a single time. The leading ten clones occupy approximately 10% of the sample. No cognate antigen is known for these TCRs. The sample's treatment or condition, from its label and the paper: approximately nine-day PBMC culture with coronavirus spike peptide pools or control peptides (ViraFEST assay).

The source material was CD4+ T cells from blood, cultured in vitro, sampled before SARS-CoV-2 vaccination. All receptors derive from a human donor who had recovered from COVID-19.

The chain combines TRBV5-4 with TRBJ2-5, with TRBD1 matching 12 bases. Germline CDR1 reads SGHNT; CDR2 reads YYREEE (reference sequence). With 4 bases clipped from V and 7 bases from J, the junction kept 8 bases outside the gene matches. CDR3 length: 15 residues. In DNA form, the CDR3 reads TGTGCCAGCAGCCGGGACAGGGGGCGCATGGGGACCCAGTACTTC. Protein: CASSRDRGRMGTQYF. The variable domain in full, with the rest retrieved from reference TRBV5-4 and TRBJ2-5, is ETGVTQSPTHLIKTRGQQVTLRCSSQSGHNTVSWYQQALGQGPQFIFQYYREEENGRGNFPPRFSGLQFPNYSSELNVNALELDDSALYLCASSRDRGRMGTQYFGPGTRLLVL.

Written as DNA, the CDR3 is TGTGCCAGCAGGTGGGGGACCTCAGCTTTCTTT. Translating gives CASRWGTSAFF. V and J are TRBV28 and TRBJ1-1; a weak D match, TRBD1 (5 bases). Per germline, CDR1 MDHEN and CDR2 SYDVKM. This CDR3 comprises 11 residues. The V gene lost 6 bases and the J gene lost 10 bases, with 12 bases spanning the gap.

This clonotype was observed a few times. The rearrangement joins TRBV27 to TRBJ2-5; TRBD1 agrees at 10 bases. Germline values: CDR1 MNHEY, CDR2 SMNVEV (reference sequence). Trimming took 5 bases from V and 4 from J; bases not matched to a gene: 7. The CDR3 loop spans 15 amino acids. Here the CDR3 reads CASSRDRGGRETQYF. The CDR3 nucleotides are TGTGCCAGCAGTCGGGACAGGGGAGGGCGAGAGACCCAGTACTTC.

DNA for the CDR3: TGTGCCAGTAGTCCGGGGGTGGGGGCCTACGAGCAGTACTTC. It codes for CASSPGVGAYEQYF. The rearrangement joins TRBV19 to TRBJ2-7; possibly TRBD2 for D (6 bases). The germline V and J ends were trimmed by 5 bases and 2 bases, with 13 bases remaining between them. The length of the CDR3 is 14 residues. Germline V gene lookup returns CDR1 LNHDA and CDR2 SQIVND (reference sequence).

V and J are TRBV12-3 or TRBV12-4 and TRBJ2-7; D gene uncertain. V was shortened by 1 base and J by 6 bases, with 10 bases between the two germline ends. The CDR3 runs 13 residues. Here the CDR3 reads CASSLGALGEQYF. DNA of the CDR3: TGTGCCAGCAGTTTAGGGGCATTAGGCGAGCAGTACTTC.

The gene calls are TRBV25-1 and TRBJ2-1, with TRBD1 matching 11 bases. The germline V gene has CDR1 MGHDK and CDR2 SYGVNS. V was pared by 2 bases and J by 8 bases, with 14 bases of the junction left unmatched. The CDR3 totals 18 residues. The CDR3 nucleotides are TGTGCCAGCAGTGAAACCTTAGGACAGGGGGCTTCCGAGGATGAGCAGTTCTTC. It encodes CASSETLGQGASEDEQFF.

This clonotype has a handful of counts. This CDR3 is CASSPFTDTQYF. The DNA for the CDR3 is TGTGCCAGCAGTCCTTTCACAGATACGCAGTATTTT. The chain couples TRBV28 to TRBJ2-3, with no clear D. The CDR3 consists of 12 residues. V lost 5 bases, J lost 2 bases, and 5 bases lay in between. The germline V gene has CDR1 MDHEN and CDR2 SYDVKM.

This chain links TRBV27 with TRBJ2-7, with 7 nucleotides matching TRBD1. Trimming cost V 8 bases and J 0 bases; bases outside gene matches: 7. Germline V gene sequence: CDR1 MNHEY, CDR2 SMNVEV (reference sequence). The CDR3 consists of 14 residues. The CDR3 DNA reads as TGTGCCAGCGGTCTCGACAGGGTCTCCTACGAGCAGTACTTC. It translates to CASGLDRVSYEQYF.

This clonotype came up a few times. The V and J genes are TRBV7-3 and TRBJ1-5; D not certain. The germline V and J ends were trimmed by 2 bases and 4 bases, with 6 bases remaining between them. Germline CDR1 SGHTA, CDR2 FQGTGA. The CDR3 covers 13 residues. The CDR3 bases are TGTGCCAGCAGCTTAGCCAGGAATCAGCCCCAGCATTTT. It translates to CASSLARNQPQHF.

The chain recombines TRBV6-1 with TRBJ1-2, with TRBD1 matching over 7 bases. CDR1 and CDR2 from the germline V gene are MNHNS and SASEGT. The CDR3 consists of 14 residues. Unmatched junction bases numbered 4, after V lost 6 bases and J lost 0 bases. Here the CDR3 DNA reads TGTGCCAGCAGGGGACAGAGGGCTAACTATGGCTACACCTTC. It specifies CASRGQRANYGYTF.

The V call is TRBV2, the J call TRBJ1-2; D gene ambiguous. Trimming took off 5 bases at V and 4 bases at J, with 11 bases between the two ends. The CDR3 sequence is 13 residues long. From germline, CDR1 is SNHLY and CDR2 FYNNEI. Here the CDR3 DNA reads TGTGCCAGCAGTCACAGCGAGGGCTATGGCTACACCTTC. Translated: CASSHSEGYGYTF.

The rearrangement links TRBV7-2 to TRBJ2-3, with TRBD1 matching over 10 bases. The length of the CDR3 is 15 residues. Germline lookup yields CDR1 SGHTA and CDR2 FQGNSA. V shed 5 bases and J 3 bases; nucleotides not matched to a gene: 5. Here the CDR3 DNA reads TGTGCCAGCAGCATGGGACAGGGGCGGACAGATACGCAGTATTTT. Encoded protein: CASSMGQGRTDTQYF.

The table lists this clonotype with a few counts. This chain connects TRBV27 to TRBJ2-6; possibly TRBD1 for D (6 bases). Trimming removed 5 bases at V and 2 bases at J, with 13 bases between. Per germline, CDR1 MNHEY and CDR2 SMNVEV (reference sequence). The CDR3 spans 16 residues. CDR3 sequence: CASSASGTTGANVLTF. The CDR3 bases are TGTGCCAGCAGTGCCTCCGGGACAACTGGGGCCAACGTCCTGACTTTC.

V gene TRBV28 combines with J gene TRBJ2-7; 11 bases are a match to TRBD2. Germline lookup yields CDR1 MDHEN and CDR2 SYDVKM. The CDR3 is made up of 17 amino acids. V dropped 5 bases and J dropped 7; count of bases not matched to a gene: 16. The CDR3 coding sequence is TGTGCCAGCAGTGAATCTGGGACTAGCGGCGGGGGTGGGGAGCAGTACTTC. Translation gives CASSESGTSGGGGEQYF.

This clonotype showed up just once. CDR3 coding DNA: TGTGCCACCAGTCGTGGCAGGCCCTTTGAAGAGACCCAGTACTTC. This gives the protein CATSRGRPFEETQYF. The J gene is TRBJ2-5, the V gene TRBV24-1, with no clear D. CDR1 and CDR2 (germline): KGHDR, SFDVKD. V dropped 6 bases and J dropped 3 bases, with 16 bases sitting between them. The CDR3 totals 15 residues.

The V and J genes are TRBV20-1 and TRBJ2-3, with 15 nucleotides matching TRBD2. Germline CDR1 is DFQATT and CDR2 is SNEGSKA (reference sequence). The CDR3 runs to 17 residues. V trimming: 4 bases; J trimming: 0 bases; junction bases outside the gene matches: 5. CDR3: CSATGLAGGSSTDTQYF. The CDR3 DNA is TGCAGTGCTACAGGACTAGCGGGAGGGTCAAGCACAGATACGCAGTATTTT.